This TCR beta chain was identified in a study of early stage breast cancer tumors. Across the study: Among around twelve ER+/PR+/HER2- tumors, eight were ductal, four lobular. Samples were sequenced at about 10-fold average coverage. Study-level results: Comparing each tissue with blood distinguished tumor from normal in most of the 16 patients.

The germline gives CDR1 SGHTA, CDR2 FQGNSA. CDR3 length equals 17 residues. Trimming took off 1 base at V and 5 bases at J, with 17 bases between the two ends. Blood replicates held 0.5 ug DNA, tumor or normal breast about 1.5 ug, two each. Profiling relied on immunoSEQ multiplex PCR, and the TCRdb table lists in-frame clones only, not all of them. The sample has a few thousand clones, about three quarters seen once. As to this clone: Its target is unknown.

The chain employs TRBV7-2 and TRBJ2-2; D might be TRBD2 (6 bases). Sequencing was done on a sample of normal breast tissue next to the tumor. This sequence originates from a person aged 70 to 85 with breast cancer. Written as DNA, the CDR3 is TGTGCCAGCAGCTTAGTTCCTAGCGACACCCAAACCGGGGAGCTGTTTTTT. It codes for CASSLVPSDTQTGELFF.